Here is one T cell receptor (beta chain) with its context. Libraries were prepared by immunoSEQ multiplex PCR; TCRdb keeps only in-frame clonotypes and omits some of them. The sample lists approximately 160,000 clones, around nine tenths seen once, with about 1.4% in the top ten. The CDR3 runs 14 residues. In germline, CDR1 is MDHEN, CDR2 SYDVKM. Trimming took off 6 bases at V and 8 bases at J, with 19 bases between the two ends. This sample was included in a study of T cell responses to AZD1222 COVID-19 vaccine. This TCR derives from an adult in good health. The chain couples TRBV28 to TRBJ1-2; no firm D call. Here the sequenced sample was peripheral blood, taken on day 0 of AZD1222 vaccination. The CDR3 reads CASRLNPRTGGYTF. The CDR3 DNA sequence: TGTGCCAGCAGGCTTAACCCACGGACGGGAGGCTACACCTTC.